This TCR beta chain was found in a study of T cells in Graves' hyperthyroidism and ophthalmopathy. Study-wide results and caveats: A median 6.5 months before onset, the model predicted ophthalmopathy. Through a model of 13 V-J features, ophthalmopathy was separated from stable hyperthyroidism.

In this sample, this clonotype turned up many times. The antigen remains undetermined. The study included ophthalmopathy patients with Clinical Activity Score at least 3, NOSPECS grade at least 4 and duration under 3 months. RNA transcripts gave rise to amplified TCR beta CDR3 regions. A set of HTBI primers served as the primers for a first-round RT-PCR of the TCR CDR3. TCRdb re-analysed the multiplex PCR reads in MiXCR, keeping a single row per CDR3 protein. The sample lists roughly 40,000 distinct CDR3 sequences; 52% were seen once. The V gene's germline CDR1 is LNHDA and CDR2 SQIVND (reference sequence). V shed 8 bases and J shed 3 bases, with 11 bases lying between them. The CDR3 spans 13 residues.

This chain joins TRBV19 and TRBJ1-5; possible D gene TRBD1, 6 bases. This TCR was sampled from a man aged 35 to 55 with Graves' ophthalmopathy. Sequencing used blood. The CDR3 reads CASSDSINQPQHF. The CDR3 nucleotides are TGTGCCAGTTCGGACAGTATCAATCAGCCCCAGCATTTT.